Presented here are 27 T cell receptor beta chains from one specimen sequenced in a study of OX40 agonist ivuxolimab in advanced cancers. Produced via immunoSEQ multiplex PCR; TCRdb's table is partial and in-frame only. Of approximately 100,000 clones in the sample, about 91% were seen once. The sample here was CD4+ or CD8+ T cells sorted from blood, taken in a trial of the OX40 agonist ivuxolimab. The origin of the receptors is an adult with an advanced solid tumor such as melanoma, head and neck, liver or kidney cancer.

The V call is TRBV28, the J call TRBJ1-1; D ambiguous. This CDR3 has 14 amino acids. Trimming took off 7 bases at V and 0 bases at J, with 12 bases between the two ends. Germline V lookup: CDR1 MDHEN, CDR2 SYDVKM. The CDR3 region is CASTEFGLNTEAFF. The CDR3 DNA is TGTGCCAGCACCGAGTTTGGGCTGAACACTGAAGCTTTCTTT.

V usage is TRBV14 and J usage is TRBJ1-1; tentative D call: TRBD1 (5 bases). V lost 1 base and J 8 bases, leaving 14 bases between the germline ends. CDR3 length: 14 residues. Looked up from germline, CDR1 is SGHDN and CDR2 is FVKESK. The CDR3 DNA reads TGTGCCAGCAGCCAAGGGCCCCAGGCAGGGGAAGCTTTCTTT. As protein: CASSQGPQAGEAFF.

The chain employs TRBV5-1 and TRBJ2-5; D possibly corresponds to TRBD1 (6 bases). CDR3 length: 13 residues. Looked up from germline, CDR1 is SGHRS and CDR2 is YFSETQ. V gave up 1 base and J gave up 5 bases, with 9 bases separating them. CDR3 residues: CASSLQGRETQYF. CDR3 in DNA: TGCGCCAGCAGCTTGCAGGGGCGGGAGACCCAGTACTTC.

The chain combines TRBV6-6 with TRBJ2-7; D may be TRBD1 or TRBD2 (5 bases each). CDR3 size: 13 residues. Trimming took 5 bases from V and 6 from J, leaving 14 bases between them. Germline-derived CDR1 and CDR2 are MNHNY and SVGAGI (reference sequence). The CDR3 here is CASSRDPASEQYF. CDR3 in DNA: TGTGCCAGCAGTAGGGACCCGGCCTCCGAGCAGTACTTC.

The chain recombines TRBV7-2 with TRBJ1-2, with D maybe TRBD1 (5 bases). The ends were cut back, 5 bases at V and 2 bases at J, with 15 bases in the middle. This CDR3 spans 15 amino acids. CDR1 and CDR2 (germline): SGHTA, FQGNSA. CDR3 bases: TGTGCCAGCAGCCATGCGGCAGGGACGAACTATGGCTACACCTTC. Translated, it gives CASSHAAGTNYGYTF. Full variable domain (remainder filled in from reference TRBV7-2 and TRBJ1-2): GAGVSQSPSNKVTEKGKDVELRCDPISGHTALYWYRQSLGQGLEFLIYFQGNSAPDKSGLPSDRFSAERTGGSVSTLTIQRTQQEDSAVYLCASSHAAGTNYGYTFGSGTRLTVV.

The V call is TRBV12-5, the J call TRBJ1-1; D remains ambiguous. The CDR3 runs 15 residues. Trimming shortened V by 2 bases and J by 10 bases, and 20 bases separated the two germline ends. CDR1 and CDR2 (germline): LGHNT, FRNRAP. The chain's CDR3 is CASGLWPELPGRAFF. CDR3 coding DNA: TGTGCTAGTGGTTTGTGGCCAGAGCTACCCGGGAGAGCTTTCTTT.

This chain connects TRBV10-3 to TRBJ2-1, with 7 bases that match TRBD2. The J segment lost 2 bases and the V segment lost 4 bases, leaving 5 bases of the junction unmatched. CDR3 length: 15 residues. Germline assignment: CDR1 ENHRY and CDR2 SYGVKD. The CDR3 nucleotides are TGTGCCATCAGTGTCAACGGGAGGCCCTACAATGAGCAGTTCTTC. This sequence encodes CAISVNGRPYNEQFF.

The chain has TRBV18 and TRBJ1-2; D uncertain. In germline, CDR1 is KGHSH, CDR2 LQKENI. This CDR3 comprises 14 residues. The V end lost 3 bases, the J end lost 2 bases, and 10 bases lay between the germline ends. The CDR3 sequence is CASSPGRQNYGYTF. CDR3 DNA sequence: TGTGCCAGCTCACCCGGTAGGCAGAACTATGGCTACACCTTC. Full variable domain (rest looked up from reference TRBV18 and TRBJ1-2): NAGVMQNPRHLVRRRGQEARLRCSPMKGHSHVYWYRQLPEEGLKFMVYLQKENIIDESGMPKERFSAEFPKEGPSILRIQQVVRGDSAAYFCASSPGRQNYGYTFGSGTRLTVV.

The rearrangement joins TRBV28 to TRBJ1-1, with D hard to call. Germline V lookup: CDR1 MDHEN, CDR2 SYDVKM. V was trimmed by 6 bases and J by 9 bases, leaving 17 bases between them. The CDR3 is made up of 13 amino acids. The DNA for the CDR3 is TGTGCCAGCAGCTCACGGGAGGCAACAAAAGCTTTCTTT. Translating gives CASSSREATKAFF.

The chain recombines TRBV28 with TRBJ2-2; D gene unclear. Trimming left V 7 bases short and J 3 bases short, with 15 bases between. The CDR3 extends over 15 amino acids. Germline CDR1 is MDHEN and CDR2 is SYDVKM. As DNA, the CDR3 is TGTGCCAGCACCCTCAGGAGCCTCGACACCGGGGAGCTGTTTTTT. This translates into CASTLRSLDTGELFF. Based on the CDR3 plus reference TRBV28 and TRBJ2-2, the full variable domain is DVKVTQSSRYLVKRTGEKVFLECVQDMDHENMFWYRQDPGLGLRLIYFSYDVKMKEKGDIPEGYSVSREKKERFSLILESASTNQTSMYLCASTLRSLDTGELFFGEGSRLTVL.

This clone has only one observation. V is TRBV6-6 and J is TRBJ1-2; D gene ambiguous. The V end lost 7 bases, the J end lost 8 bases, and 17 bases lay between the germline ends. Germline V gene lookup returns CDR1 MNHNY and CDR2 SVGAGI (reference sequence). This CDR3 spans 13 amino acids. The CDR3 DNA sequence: TGTGCCAGCACCTTACGGTGGGATTACGGCTACACCTTC. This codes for CASTLRWDYGYTF.

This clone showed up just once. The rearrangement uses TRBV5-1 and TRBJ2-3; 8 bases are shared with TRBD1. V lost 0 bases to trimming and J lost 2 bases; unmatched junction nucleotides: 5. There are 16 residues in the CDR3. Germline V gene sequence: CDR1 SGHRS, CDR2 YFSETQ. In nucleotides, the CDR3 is TGCGCCAGCAGCTTGGCCTGGACAGGGCTCACAGATACGCAGTATTTT. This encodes CASSLAWTGLTDTQYF.

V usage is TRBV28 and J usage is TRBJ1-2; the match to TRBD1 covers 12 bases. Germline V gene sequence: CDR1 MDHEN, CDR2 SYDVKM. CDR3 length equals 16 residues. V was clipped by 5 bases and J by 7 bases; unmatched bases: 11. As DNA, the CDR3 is TGTGCCAGCAGTCCGCCGCCGGGACAGGGGGCATTTGGCTACACCTTC. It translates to CASSPPPGQGAFGYTF.

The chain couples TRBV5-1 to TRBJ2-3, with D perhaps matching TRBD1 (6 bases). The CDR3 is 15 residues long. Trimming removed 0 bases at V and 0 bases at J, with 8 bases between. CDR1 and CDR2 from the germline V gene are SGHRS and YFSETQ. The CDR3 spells CASSLGGGSTDTQYF. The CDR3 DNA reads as TGCGCCAGCAGCTTGGGAGGGGGAAGCACAGATACGCAGTATTTT.

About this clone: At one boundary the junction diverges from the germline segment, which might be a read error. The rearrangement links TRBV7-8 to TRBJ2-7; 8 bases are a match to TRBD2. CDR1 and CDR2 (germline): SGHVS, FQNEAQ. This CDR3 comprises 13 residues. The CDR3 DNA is TGTGCCAGCAGCTTAGGAGGTGAGCGGGAGCTGTACTTC. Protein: CASSLGGERELYF.

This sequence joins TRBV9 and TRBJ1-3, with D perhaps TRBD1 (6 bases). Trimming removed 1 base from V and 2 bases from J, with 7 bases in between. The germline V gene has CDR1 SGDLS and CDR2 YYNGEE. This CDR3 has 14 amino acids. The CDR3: CASSVQGTGNTIYF. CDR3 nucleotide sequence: TGTGCCAGCAGCGTACAGGGGACTGGAAACACCATATATTTT.

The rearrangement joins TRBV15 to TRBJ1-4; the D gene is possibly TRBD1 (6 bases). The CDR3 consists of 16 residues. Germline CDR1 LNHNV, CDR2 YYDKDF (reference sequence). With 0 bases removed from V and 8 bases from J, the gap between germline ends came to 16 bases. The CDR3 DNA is TGTGCCACCAGCAGAGATAATAACAGGGTGGGCGAAAAACTGTTTTTT. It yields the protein CATSRDNNRVGEKLFF.

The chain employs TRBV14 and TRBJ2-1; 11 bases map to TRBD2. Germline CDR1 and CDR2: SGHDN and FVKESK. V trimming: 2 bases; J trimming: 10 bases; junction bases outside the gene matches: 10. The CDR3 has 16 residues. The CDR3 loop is CASSQQQKLAGVEQFF. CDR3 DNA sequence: TGTGCCAGCAGCCAACAGCAAAAACTAGCGGGAGTAGAGCAGTTCTTC.

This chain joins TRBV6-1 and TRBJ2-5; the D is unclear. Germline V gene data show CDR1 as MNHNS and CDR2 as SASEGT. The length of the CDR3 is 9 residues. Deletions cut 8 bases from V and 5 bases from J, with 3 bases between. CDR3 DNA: TGTGCCAGCGGGGAGACCCAGTACTTC. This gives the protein CASGETQYF.

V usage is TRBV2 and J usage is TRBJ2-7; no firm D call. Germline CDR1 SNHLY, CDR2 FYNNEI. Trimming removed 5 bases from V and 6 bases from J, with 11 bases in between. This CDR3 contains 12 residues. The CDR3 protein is CASSLHTGEQYF. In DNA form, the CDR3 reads TGTGCCAGCAGTCTCCACACTGGCGAGCAGTACTTC.

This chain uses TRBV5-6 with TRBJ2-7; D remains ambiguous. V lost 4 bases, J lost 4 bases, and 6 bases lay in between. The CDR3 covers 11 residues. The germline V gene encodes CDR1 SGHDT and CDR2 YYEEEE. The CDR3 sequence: CASSTLYEQYF. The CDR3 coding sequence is TGTGCCAGCAGCACCCTTTACGAGCAGTACTTC. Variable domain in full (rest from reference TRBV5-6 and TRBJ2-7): DAGVTQSPTHLIKTRGQQVTLRCSPKSGHDTVSWYQQALGQGPQFIFQYYEEEERQRGNFPDRFSGHQFPNYSSELNVNALLLGDSALYLCASSTLYEQYFGPGTRLTVT.

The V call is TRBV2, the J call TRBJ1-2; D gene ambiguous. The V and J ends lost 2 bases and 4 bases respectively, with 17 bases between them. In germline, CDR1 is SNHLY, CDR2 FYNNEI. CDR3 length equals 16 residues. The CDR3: CASSERFSTPSYGYTF. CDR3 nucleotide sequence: TGTGCCAGCAGTGAAAGGTTCTCTACTCCTTCCTATGGCTACACCTTC.

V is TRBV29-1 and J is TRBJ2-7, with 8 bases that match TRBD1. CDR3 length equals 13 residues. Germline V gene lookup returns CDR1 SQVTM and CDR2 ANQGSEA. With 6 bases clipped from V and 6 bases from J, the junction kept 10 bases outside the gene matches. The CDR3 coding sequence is TGCAGCGTATTTCAGGGGGCTTCTTCCGAGCAGTACTTC. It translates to CSVFQGASSEQYF.

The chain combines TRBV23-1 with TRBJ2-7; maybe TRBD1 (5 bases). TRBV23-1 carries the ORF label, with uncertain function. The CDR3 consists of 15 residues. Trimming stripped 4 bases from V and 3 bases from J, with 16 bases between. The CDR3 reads CASSRRSDINYEQYF. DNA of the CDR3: TGCGCCAGCAGTCGTCGATCGGACATCAACTACGAGCAGTACTTC.

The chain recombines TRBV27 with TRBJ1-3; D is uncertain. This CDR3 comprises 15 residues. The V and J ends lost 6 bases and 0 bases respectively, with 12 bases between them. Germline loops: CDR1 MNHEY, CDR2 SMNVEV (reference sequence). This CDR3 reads CASSSRHRSGNTIYF. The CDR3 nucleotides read TGTGCCAGCAGCTCCCGACACCGCTCTGGAAACACCATATATTTT.

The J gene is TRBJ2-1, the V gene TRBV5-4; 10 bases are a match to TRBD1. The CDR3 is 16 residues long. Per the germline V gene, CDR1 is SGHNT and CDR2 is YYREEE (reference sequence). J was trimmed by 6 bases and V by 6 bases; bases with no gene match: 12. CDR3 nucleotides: TGTGCCAGCACCGAGGGTGGGACAGGGGTTTTCAATGAGCAGTTCTTC. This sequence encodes CASTEGGTGVFNEQFF.

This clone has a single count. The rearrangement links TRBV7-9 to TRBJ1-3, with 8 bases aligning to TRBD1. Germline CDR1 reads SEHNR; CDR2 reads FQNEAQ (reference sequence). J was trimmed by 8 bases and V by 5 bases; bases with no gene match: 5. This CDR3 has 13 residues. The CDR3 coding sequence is TGTGCCAGCAGCCCACAGGGGGGAGACACCATATATTTT. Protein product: CASSPQGGDTIYF.